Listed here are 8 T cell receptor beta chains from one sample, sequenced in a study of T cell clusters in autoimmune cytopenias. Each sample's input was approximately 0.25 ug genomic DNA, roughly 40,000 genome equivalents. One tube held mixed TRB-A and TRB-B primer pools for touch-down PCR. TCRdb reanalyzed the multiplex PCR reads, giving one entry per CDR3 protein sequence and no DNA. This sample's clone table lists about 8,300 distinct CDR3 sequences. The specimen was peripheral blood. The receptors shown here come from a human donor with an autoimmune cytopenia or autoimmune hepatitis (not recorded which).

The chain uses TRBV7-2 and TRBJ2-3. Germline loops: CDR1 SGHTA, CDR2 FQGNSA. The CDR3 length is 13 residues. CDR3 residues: CASSLVEADTQYF.

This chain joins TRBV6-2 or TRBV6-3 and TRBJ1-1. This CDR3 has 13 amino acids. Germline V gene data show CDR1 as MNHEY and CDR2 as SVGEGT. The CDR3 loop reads CASRLQANTEAFF.

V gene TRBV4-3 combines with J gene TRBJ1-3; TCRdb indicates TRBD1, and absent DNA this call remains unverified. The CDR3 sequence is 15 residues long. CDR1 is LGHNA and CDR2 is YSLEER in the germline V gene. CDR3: CASSQGGRVGNTIYF.

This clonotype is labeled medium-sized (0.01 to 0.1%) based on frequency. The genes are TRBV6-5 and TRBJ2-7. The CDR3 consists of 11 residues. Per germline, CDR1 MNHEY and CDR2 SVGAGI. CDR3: CASSREAEQYF.

CDR3 sequence: CASSYLKGSYNEQFF. The chain employs TRBV6-2 or TRBV6-3 and TRBJ2-1. Germline-derived CDR1 and CDR2 are MNHEY and SVGEGT. The CDR3 covers 15 residues.

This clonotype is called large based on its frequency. The CDR3 reads CASSQAGTSGRASEQFF. The chain carries TRBV4-2 and TRBJ2-1; TCRdb lists TRBD2, though no DNA is available to test this call. The CDR3 length is 17 residues. Germline-derived CDR1 and CDR2 are LGHNA and YNFKEQ.

CDR3 residues: CASSLAGGQPQHF. The chain combines TRBV5-1 with TRBJ1-5; TCRdb proposes TRBD1, but this gene call is untestable without DNA. This CDR3 comprises 13 residues. CDR1 is SGHRS and CDR2 is YFSETQ in the germline V gene. The complete variable domain, with remaining parts taken from reference TRBV5-1 and TRBJ1-5, reads KAGVTQTPRYLIKTRGQQVTLSCSPISGHRSVSWYQQTPGQGLQFLFEYFSETQRNKGNFPGRFSGRQFSNSRSEMNVSTLELGDSALYLCASSLAGGQPQHFGDGTRLSIL.

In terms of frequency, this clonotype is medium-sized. The CDR3 sequence is CASSAGQRSPLHF. V usage is TRBV19 and J usage is TRBJ1-6; TCRdb selects TRBD1, and the lack of DNA leaves this call unchecked. The CDR3 extends over 13 amino acids. The germline gives CDR1 LNHDA, CDR2 SQIVND (reference sequence).